This T cell receptor beta chain was identified during a study of T cells in localized non-small cell lung cancer. Data came from immunoSEQ multiplex PCR; TCRdb stores just in-frame clones and leaves some out. The sample carries 25,000 to 30,000 clones, approximately 90% recorded once. Overall study results and limits: Overall survival was longer when the density of T cells in the blood was higher. Analysis by sequencing included only one tumor region, so heterogeneity remains possible. Uninvolved adjacent lung had higher T cell clonality than tumor and all other tissues. Adjacent lung was found to contain a median approximately 62 of the top 100 tumor clones.

The sample holds one count of this clone. Antigen: not known. The CDR3 is 16 amino acids. Deletions cut 2 bases from V and 1 base from J, with 12 bases between. CDR1 is ENHRY and CDR2 is SYGVKD in the germline V gene. The source is a female donor over 55 with stage I lung adenocarcinoma. Sample: peripheral blood, taken before any cancer treatment. The gene calls are TRBV10-3 and TRBJ2-1; D gene unclear. The CDR3 DNA reads as TGTGCCATCAGTGAGGCTGTAGGCCTTTCCTACAATGAGCAGTTCTTC. This gives the protein CAISEAVGLSYNEQFF.